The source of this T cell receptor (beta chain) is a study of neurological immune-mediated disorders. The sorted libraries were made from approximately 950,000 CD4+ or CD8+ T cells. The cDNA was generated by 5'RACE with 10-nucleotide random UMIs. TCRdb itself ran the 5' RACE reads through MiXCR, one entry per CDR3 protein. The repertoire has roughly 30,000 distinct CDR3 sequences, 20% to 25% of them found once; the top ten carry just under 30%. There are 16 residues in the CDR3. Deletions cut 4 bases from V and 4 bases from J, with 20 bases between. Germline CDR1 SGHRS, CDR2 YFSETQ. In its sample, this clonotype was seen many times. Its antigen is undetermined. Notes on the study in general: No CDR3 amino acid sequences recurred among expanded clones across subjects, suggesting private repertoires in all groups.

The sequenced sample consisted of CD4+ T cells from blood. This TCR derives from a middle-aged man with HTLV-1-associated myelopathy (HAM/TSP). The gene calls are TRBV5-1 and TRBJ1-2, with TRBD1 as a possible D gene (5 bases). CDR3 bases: TGCGCCAGCAGCGCGGTCCGAGGGCGGGACGGCTATGGCTACACCTTC. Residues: CASSAVRGRDGYGYTF.